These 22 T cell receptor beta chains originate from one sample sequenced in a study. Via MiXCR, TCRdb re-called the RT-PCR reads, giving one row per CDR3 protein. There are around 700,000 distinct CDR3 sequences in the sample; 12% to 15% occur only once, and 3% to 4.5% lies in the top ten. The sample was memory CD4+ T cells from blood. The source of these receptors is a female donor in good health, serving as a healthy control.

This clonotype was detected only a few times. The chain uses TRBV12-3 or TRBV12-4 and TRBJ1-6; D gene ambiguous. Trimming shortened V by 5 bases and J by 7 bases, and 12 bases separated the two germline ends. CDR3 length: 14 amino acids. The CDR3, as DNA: TGTGCCAGCAGTCCAACAAGGGCCAATTCACCCCTCCACTTT. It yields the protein CASSPTRANSPLHF.

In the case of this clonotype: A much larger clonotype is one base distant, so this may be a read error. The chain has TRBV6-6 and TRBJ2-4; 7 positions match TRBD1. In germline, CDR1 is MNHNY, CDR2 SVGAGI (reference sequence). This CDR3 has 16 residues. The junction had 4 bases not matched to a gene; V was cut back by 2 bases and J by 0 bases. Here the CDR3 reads CASSYPTGAAKNIQYF. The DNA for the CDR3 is TGTGCCAGCAGTTACCCTACAGGGGCAGCCAAAAACATTCAGTACTTC.

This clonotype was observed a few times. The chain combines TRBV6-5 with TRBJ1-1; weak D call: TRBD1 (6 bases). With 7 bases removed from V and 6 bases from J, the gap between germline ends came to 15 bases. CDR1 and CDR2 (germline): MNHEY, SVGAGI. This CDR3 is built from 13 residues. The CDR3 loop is CASNSQGRAEAFF. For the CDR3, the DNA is TGTGCCAGCAATTCACAGGGTCGCGCTGAAGCTTTCTTT.

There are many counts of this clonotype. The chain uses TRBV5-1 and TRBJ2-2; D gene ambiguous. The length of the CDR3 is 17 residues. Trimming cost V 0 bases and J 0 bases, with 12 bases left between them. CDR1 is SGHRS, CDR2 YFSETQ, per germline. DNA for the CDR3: TGCGCCAGCAGCTTGGGGCCGGCAGGACCGAACACCGGGGAGCTGTTTTTT. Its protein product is CASSLGPAGPNTGELFF.

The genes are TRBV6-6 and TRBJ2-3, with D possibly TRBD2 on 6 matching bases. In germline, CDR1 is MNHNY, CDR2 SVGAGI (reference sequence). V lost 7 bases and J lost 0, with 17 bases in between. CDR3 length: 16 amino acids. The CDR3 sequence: CASMGGVAASTDTQYF. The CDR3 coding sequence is TGTGCCAGCATGGGAGGAGTGGCTGCTAGCACAGATACGCAGTATTTT.

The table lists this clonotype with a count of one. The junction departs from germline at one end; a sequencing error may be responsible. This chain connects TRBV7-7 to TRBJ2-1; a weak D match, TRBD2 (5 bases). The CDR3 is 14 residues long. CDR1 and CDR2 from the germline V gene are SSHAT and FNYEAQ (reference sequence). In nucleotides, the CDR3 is TGTGCTAGCAGCCCGTCGGGGTTTGATAATGAGCAGTTCTTC. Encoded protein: CASSPSGFDNEQFF.

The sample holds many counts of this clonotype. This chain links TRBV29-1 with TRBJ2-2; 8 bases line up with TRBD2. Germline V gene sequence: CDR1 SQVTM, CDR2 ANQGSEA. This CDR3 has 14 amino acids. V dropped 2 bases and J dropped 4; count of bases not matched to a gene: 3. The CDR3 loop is CSVEPGRGTGELFF. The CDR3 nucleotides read TGCAGCGTTGAACCCGGGAGGGGCACCGGGGAGCTGTTTTTT.

The CDR3 loop reads CASSSTGNNQPQHF. As DNA, the CDR3 is TGTGCCAGCAGTTCCACAGGGAACAATCAGCCCCAGCATTTT. The J gene is TRBJ1-5, the V gene TRBV27; TRBD1 is a possible D gene (6 bases). V lost 4 bases and J lost 3, with 10 bases in between. Germline CDR1 reads MNHEY; CDR2 reads SMNVEV (reference sequence). CDR3 length: 14 residues.

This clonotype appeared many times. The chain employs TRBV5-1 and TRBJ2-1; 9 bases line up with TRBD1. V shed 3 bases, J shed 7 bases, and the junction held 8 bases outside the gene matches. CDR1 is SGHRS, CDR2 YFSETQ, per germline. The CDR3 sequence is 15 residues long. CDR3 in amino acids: CASSYLGQGQNEQFF. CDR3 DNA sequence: TGCGCCAGCAGCTATCTAGGACAGGGGCAGAATGAGCAGTTCTTC. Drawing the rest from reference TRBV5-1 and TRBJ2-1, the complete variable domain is KAGVTQTPRYLIKTRGQQVTLSCSPISGHRSVSWYQQTPGQGLQFLFEYFSETQRNKGNFPGRFSGRQFSNSRSEMNVSTLELGDSALYLCASSYLGQGQNEQFFGPGTRLTVL.

CDR3 nucleotide sequence: TGTGCCACCAGCAGAGACCATTATGGCTACACCTTC. Its translation is CATSRDHYGYTF. J is TRBJ1-2 and V is TRBV15; no firm D call. V lost 0 bases and J lost 5, with 4 bases in between. Germline V gene data show CDR1 as LNHNV and CDR2 as YYDKDF (reference sequence). The CDR3 covers 12 residues.

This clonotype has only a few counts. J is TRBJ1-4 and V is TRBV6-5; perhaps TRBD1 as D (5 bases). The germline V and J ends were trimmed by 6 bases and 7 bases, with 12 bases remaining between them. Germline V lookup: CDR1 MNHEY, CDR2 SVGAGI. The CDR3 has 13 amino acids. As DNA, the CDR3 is TGTGCCAGCAGGACAGCTAATCGTGAAAAACTGTTTTTT. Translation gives CASRTANREKLFF.

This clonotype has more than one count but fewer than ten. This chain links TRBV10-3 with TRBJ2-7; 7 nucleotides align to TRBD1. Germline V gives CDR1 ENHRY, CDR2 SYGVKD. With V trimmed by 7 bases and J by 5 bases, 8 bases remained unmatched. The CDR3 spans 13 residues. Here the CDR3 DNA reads TGTGCCATCAACAATGGACAGGCTGACGAGCAGTACTTC. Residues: CAINNGQADEQYF.

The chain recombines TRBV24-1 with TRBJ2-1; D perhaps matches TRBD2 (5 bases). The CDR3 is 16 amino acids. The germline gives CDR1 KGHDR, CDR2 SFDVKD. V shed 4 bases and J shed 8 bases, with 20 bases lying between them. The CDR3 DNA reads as TGTGCCACCAGTGACCACGCCGAGGAGGTGGTCGATGAGCAGTTCTTC. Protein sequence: CATSDHAEEVVDEQFF.

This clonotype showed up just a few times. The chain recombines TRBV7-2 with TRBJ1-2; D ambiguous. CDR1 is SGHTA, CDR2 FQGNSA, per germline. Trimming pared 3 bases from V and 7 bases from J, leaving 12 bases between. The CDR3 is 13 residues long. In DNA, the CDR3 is TGTGCCAGCAGCTTCGGCCCGGGGAGTGGCTACACCTTC. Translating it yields CASSFGPGSGYTF.

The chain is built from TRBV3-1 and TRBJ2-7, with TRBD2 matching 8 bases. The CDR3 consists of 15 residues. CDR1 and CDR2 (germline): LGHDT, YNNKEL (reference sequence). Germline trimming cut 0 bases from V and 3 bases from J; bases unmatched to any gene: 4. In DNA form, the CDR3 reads TGTGCCAGCAGCCAAGATGGGGGACTAGACTACGAGCAGTACTTC. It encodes CASSQDGGLDYEQYF.

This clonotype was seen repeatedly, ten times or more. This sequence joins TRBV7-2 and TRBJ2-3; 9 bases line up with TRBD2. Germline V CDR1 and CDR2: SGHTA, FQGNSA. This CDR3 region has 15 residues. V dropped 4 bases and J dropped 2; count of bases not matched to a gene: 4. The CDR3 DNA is TGTGCCAGCAGCTACGGGACTAGCCTCACAGATACGCAGTATTTT. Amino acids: CASSYGTSLTDTQYF.

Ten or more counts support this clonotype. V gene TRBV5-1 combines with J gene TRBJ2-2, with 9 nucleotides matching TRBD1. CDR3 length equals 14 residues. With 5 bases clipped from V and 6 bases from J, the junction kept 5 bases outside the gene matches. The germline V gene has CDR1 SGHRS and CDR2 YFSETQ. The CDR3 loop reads CASRPTGGSGELFF. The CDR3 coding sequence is TGCGCCAGCAGGCCCACAGGGGGCTCCGGGGAGCTGTTTTTT.

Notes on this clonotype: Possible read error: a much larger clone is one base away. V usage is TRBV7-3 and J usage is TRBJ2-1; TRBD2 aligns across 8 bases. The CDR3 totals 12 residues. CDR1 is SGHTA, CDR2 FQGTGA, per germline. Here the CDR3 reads CAGSPAGGRTFF. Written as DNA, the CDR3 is TGTGCCGGCAGCCCAGCGGGCGGGAGGACCTTCTTC.

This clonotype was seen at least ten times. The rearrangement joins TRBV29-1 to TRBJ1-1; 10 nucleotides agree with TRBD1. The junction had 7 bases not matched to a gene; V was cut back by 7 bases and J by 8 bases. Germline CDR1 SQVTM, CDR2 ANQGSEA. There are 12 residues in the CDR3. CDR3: CSGSRDRGEAFF. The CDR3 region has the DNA TGCAGCGGGTCCCGGGACAGGGGAGAAGCTTTCTTT.

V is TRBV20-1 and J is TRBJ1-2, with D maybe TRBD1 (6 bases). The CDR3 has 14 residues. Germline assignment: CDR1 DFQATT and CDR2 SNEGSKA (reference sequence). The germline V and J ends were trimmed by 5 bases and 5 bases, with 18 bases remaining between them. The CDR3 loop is CSAENREVGYGYTF. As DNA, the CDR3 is TGCAGTGCTGAGAACAGGGAAGTAGGGTATGGCTACACCTTC.

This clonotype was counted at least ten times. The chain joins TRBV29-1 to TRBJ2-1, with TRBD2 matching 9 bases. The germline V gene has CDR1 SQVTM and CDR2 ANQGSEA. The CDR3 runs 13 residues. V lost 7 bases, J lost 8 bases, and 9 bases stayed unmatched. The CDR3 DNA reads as TGCAGCGGAGGACCTAGCGGGATGGATGAGCAGTTCTTC. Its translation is CSGGPSGMDEQFF.

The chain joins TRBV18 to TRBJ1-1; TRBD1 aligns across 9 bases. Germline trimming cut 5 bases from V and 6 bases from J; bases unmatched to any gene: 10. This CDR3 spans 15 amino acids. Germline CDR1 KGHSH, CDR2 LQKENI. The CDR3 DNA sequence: TGTGCCAGCTCAGCCAGTACAGGGGGCGATGCTGAAGCTTTCTTT. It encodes CASSASTGGDAEAFF.